A selection of T cell receptor beta chains follows, all from one sample in a study of response to subunit inactivated influenza vaccine. Using its own MiXCR run on the RT-PCR reads, TCRdb lists one record per CDR3 protein. The data contain hundreds of thousands of distinct CDR3 sequences, about 14% of them singletons. The sample consisted of PBMCs from blood, taken around 14 days before vaccination. Source of these receptors: a man aged 45-60 years who received an inactivated influenza vaccine. Both conserved end residues are part of each CDR3. The order of the fields is V gene, J gene, D gene, clone size, CDR3 DNA, CDR3 protein. A D gene is named only where the DNA matches it firmly. Size tells how often a clone was seen (once, few, many) or the class of an expanded clone, and some rows leave it out.

v_call: TRBV7-2
j_call: TRBJ2-3
d_call: TRBD2
clone_size: few
cdr3_nt: TGTGCCAGCAGCATACTAGCGGGGGCCGGCACAGATACGCAGTATTTT
cdr3_aa: CASSILAGAGTDTQYF

v_call: TRBV5-1
j_call: TRBJ2-7
d_call: TRBD2
clone_size: few
cdr3_nt: TGCGCCAGCAGCTTGGCCGCAGCGGGAAGACTCGAGCAGTACTTC
cdr3_aa: CASSLAAAGRLEQYF

v_call: TRBV9
j_call: TRBJ2-1
d_call: TRBD2
clone_size: -
cdr3_nt: TGTGCCAGCAGCGTCCTGGGACTAGCGGACAATGAGCAGTTCTTC
cdr3_aa: CASSVLGLADNEQFF

v_call: TRBV7-9
j_call: TRBJ2-1
d_call: TRBD2
clone_size: few
cdr3_nt: TGTGCCAGCAGCTCCGTAGCGGGGCCCTCCTACAATGAGCAGTTCTTC
cdr3_aa: CASSSVAGPSYNEQFF

v_call: TRBV2
j_call: TRBJ2-1
d_call: TRBD1
clone_size: -
cdr3_nt: TGTGCCAGCGGAGACAGGGGCGCATACGGTGAGCAGTTCTTC
cdr3_aa: CASGDRGAYGEQFF

v_call: TRBV7-9
j_call: TRBJ2-7
d_call: -
clone_size: many
cdr3_nt: TGTGCCAGTAGTCCCGGACGGTACGAGCAGTACTTC
cdr3_aa: CASSPGRYEQYF

v_call: TRBV5-5
j_call: TRBJ1-5
d_call: TRBD1
clone_size: -
cdr3_nt: TGTGCCAGCCGTCCAGGGACAGGTTCGTCTCAGCCCCAGCATTTT
cdr3_aa: CASRPGTGSSQPQHF

v_call: TRBV5-5
j_call: TRBJ2-1
d_call: -
clone_size: many
cdr3_nt: TGTGCCAGCAGACGGGACGGAAATGAGCAGTTCTTC
cdr3_aa: CASRRDGNEQFF

v_call: TRBV5-1
j_call: TRBJ2-7
d_call: TRBD2
clone_size: many
cdr3_nt: TGCGCCAGCAGCTTGACTAGCGGGAGAGCCTACGAGCAGTACTTC
cdr3_aa: CASSLTSGRAYEQYF

v_call: TRBV10-3
j_call: TRBJ2-2
d_call: TRBD1
clone_size: -
cdr3_nt: TGTGCCATCAGTCCCGGGACAGGGGGCAACACCGGGGAGCTGTTTTTT
cdr3_aa: CAISPGTGGNTGELFF

v_call: TRBV5-6
j_call: TRBJ2-1
d_call: TRBD2
clone_size: -
cdr3_nt: TGTGCCAGCAGCTTGGCCGGGACTAGCCTAAATAGGGCGTTCTTC
cdr3_aa: CASSLAGTSLNRAFF

v_call: TRBV6-6
j_call: TRBJ1-1
d_call: -
clone_size: -
cdr3_nt: TGTGCCAGCAGGGCAGAGATGAACACTGAAGCTTTCTTT
cdr3_aa: CASRAEMNTEAFF

v_call: TRBV11-1
j_call: TRBJ2-3
d_call: -
clone_size: many
cdr3_nt: TGTGCCAGCAGCCAACTTTACACAGATACGCAGTATTTT
cdr3_aa: CASSQLYTDTQYF

v_call: TRBV7-9
j_call: TRBJ1-6
d_call: -
clone_size: -
cdr3_nt: TGTGCCAGCAGTTTAACCAGGGGAGGTTCACCCCTCCACTTT
cdr3_aa: CASSLTRGGSPLHF

v_call: TRBV10-3
j_call: TRBJ2-2
d_call: -
clone_size: -
cdr3_nt: TGTGCCATCAGCCCTAGTCAGGGGGGCGCCGGGGAGCTGTTTTTT
cdr3_aa: CAISPSQGGAGELFF

v_call: TRBV4-3
j_call: TRBJ2-6
d_call: -
clone_size: -
cdr3_nt: TGCGCCAGCAGCCAAGCAATCACCTTTTCTGGGGCCAACGTCCTGACTTTC
cdr3_aa: CASSQAITFSGANVLTF

v_call: TRBV20-1
j_call: TRBJ1-6
d_call: -
clone_size: -
cdr3_nt: TGCAGTGCTAGAAGGGTCGAGGAATCACCCCTCCACTTT
cdr3_aa: CSARRVEESPLHF

v_call: TRBV7-6
j_call: TRBJ1-1
d_call: -
clone_size: -
cdr3_nt: TGTGCCAGCAGCCGCTCCGGGTCCGTGAACACTGAAGCTTTCTTT
cdr3_aa: CASSRSGSVNTEAFF

v_call: TRBV6-5
j_call: TRBJ2-7
d_call: -
clone_size: few
cdr3_nt: TGTGCCAGCAGTTACTCCGACAGACCTGGCGAGCAGTACTTC
cdr3_aa: CASSYSDRPGEQYF

v_call: TRBV5-1
j_call: TRBJ2-5
d_call: TRBD2
clone_size: -
cdr3_nt: TGCGCCAGCAGCTTGGGCGGCGGGGGGGCCGTTCTTGAGACCCAGTACTTC
cdr3_aa: CASSLGGGGAVLETQYF

v_call: TRBV4-1
j_call: TRBJ1-5
d_call: -
clone_size: -
cdr3_nt: TGCGCCAGCAGCCGGTTTGGAGGGCAGCCCCAGCATTTT
cdr3_aa: CASSRFGGQPQHF

v_call: TRBV29-1
j_call: TRBJ2-7
d_call: -
clone_size: many
cdr3_nt: TGCAGCGTAAGGGCCGGATCCTACGAGCAGTACTTC
cdr3_aa: CSVRAGSYEQYF

v_call: TRBV18
j_call: TRBJ2-2
d_call: TRBD1
clone_size: -
cdr3_nt: TGTGCCAGCTCAGCGACGACAGGGGGCAAAGTGAGCACCGGGGAGCTGTTTTTT
cdr3_aa: CASSATTGGKVSTGELFF